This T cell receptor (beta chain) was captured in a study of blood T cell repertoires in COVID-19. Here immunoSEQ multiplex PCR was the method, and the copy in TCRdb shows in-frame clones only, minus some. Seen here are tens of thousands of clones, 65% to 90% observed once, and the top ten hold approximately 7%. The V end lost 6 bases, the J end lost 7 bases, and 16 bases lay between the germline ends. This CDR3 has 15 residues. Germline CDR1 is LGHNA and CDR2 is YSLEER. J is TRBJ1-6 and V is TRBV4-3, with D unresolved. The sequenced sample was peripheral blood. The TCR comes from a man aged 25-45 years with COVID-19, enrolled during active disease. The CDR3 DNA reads TGCGCCAGCAGGCAGAGAGGCCGGGAAAATTCACCCCTCCACTTT. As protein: CASRQRGRENSPLHF.